This TCR beta chain is from a study of cytomegalovirus exposure and HLA in healthy donors. Study-wide background: Around 83% of several hundred genotyped donors fell in the Caucasian-associated ancestry cluster.

PCR primers comprised 60 Vbeta and 13 Jbeta primers. As handled by the study authors: The authors later counted approximately 80 million unique TCR beta chains, around 9.9 million of them shared. The repertoire was sequenced with immunoSEQ multiplex PCR; TCRdb's copy has only in-frame clones and lacks some. V and J calls and clone size follow that table, whereas D and trimming were derived from the DNA. The data show approximately 250,000 clones, 80% to 90% seen once. CDR1 is SNHLY, CDR2 FYNNEI, per germline. CDR3 size: 15 residues. V lost 6 bases, J lost 8 bases, and 10 bases stayed unmatched. About this clone itself: The sample contains more than one DNA sequence encoding this CDR3.

The sequencing sample was made of PBMCs. The receptor comes from a girl between 2 and 10 years old in good health and CMV-seronegative. This rearrangement joins TRBV2 to TRBJ1-4, with 9 bases aligning to TRBD1. Written as DNA, the CDR3 is TGTGCCAGCAGGCTATACAGGGGGCTAGACGAAAAACTGTTTTTT. This translates into CASRLYRGLDEKLFF.